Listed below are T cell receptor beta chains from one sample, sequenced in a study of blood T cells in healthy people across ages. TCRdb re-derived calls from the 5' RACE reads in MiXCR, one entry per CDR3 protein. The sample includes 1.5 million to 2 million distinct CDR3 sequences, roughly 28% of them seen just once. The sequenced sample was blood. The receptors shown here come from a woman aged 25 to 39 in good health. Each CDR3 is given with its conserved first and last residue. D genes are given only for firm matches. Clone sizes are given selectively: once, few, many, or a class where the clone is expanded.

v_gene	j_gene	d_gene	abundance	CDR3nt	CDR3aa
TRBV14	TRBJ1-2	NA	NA	TGTGCCAGCAGCCAAGTGAACGGGAACTATGGCTACACCTTC	CASSQVNGNYGYTF
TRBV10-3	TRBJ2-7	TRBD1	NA	TGTGCCATCAGTTCCCTGGGGGACAGGGGCAACGAGCAGTACTTC	CAISSLGDRGNEQYF
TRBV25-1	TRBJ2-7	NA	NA	TGTGCCAGCAAGTTGGGGGACCACGAGCAGTACTTC	CASKLGDHEQYF
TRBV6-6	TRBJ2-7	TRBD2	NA	TGTGCCAGCAGTTACCTCGGGGGAGCGGGGAACTACGAGCAGTACTTC	CASSYLGGAGNYEQYF
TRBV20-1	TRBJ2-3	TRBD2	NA	TGCAGTGCTAGAAGGGCCAGCGGGAGAAGCACAGATACGCAGTATTTT	CSARRASGRSTDTQYF
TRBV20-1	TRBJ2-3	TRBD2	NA	TGCAGTGCTAGAGGGGGAGGTAGCGGGGGTTCTAGCACAGATACGCAGTATTTT	CSARGGGSGGSSTDTQYF
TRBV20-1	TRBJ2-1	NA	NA	TGCAGTGCTAGGACAGGCAACAATGAGCAGTTCTTC	CSARTGNNEQFF
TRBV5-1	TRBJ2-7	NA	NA	TGCGCCAGCAGCTGGGGAGGATCGGACTACGAGCAGTACTTC	CASSWGGSDYEQYF
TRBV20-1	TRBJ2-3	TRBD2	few	TGCAGTGCTAGAGATCGCAGCGGGGGTATCACAGATACGCAGTATTTT	CSARDRSGGITDTQYF
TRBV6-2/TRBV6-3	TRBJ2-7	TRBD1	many	TGTGCCAGCAGAACCGGGACAGGACCTGGAGAGCAGTACTTC	CASRTGTGPGEQYF
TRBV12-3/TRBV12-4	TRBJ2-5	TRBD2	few	TGTGCCAGCGGGCCGACCGGGACTAGCGGGGGGTGGGCGGAGACCCAGTACTTC	CASGPTGTSGGWAETQYF
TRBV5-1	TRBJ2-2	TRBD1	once	TGCGCCAGCAGCGGCGGACAGGCCAACACCGGGGAGCTGTTTTTT	CASSGGQANTGELFF
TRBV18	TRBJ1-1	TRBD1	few	TGTGCCAGCTCACCGCTCCTCGACAGGGCTGAAGCTTTCTTT	CASSPLLDRAEAFF
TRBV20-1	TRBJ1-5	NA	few	TGCAGTGCTAGACCCCCGGGCCTGCAGCCCCAGCATTTT	CSARPPGLQPQHF
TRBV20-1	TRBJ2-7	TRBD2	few	TGCAGTGCTAGAGATGCGGGGGAGGCCTTTGAGGAGCAGTACTTC	CSARDAGEAFEEQYF
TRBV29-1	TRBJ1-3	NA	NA	TGCAGCGTTGTCAGGGACTCTGGAAACACCATATATTTT	CSVVRDSGNTIYF
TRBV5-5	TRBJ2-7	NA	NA	TGTGCCAGCAGCTTAACTGACTCCGAGCAGTACTTC	CASSLTDSEQYF
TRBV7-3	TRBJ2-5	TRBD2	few	TGTGCCAGCAGCTTGACTAGCGGGGAGGGAGGGACCCAGTACTTC	CASSLTSGEGGTQYF
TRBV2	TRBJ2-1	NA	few	TGTGCCACCCGGGTCCTCCGAAGCTCCTACAATGAGCAGTTCTTC	CATRVLRSSYNEQFF
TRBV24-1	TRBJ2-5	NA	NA	TGTGCCACCAGTGATTTAGGAGGGACCCAGTACTTC	CATSDLGGTQYF
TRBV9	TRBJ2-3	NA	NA	TGTGCCAGCAGCCCGAGGTCCGAGGGATCAGGTACGCAGTATTTT	CASSPRSEGSGTQYF
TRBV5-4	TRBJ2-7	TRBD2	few	TGTGCCAGCAGCTTGAGGTCGGGGGGGCCGGAAGAGCAGTACTTC	CASSLRSGGPEEQYF
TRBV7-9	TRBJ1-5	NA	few	TGTGCCAGCAGGATCACAGGGAGCAATCAGCCCCAGCATTTT	CASRITGSNQPQHF
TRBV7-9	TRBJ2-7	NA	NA	TGTGCCAGCAGCCCGACCCTCTTAGAGCAGTACTTC	CASSPTLLEQYF
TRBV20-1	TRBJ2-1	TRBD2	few	TGCAGTGCTTACCATGGAGGACTAGCGACGCCCAATGAGCAGTTCTTC	CSAYHGGLATPNEQFF
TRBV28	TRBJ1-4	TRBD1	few	TGTGCCAGCAGGAACGGTGGACAGGGGGAATCTAATGAAAAACTGTTTTTT	CASRNGGQGESNEKLFF
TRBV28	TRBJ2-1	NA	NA	TGTGCCAGCACTTTCCACAGGACCCTCTCCTACAATGAGCAGTTCTTC	CASTFHRTLSYNEQFF
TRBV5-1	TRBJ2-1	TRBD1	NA	TGCGCCAGCAGCCCCGGGACAGGGGTGGGCAATGAGCAGTTCTTC	CASSPGTGVGNEQFF
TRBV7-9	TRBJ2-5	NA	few	TGTGCCAGCAGCCCCATTAACAGGGAAGAGACCCAGTACTTC	CASSPINREETQYF
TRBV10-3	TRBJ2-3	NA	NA	TGTGCCATCAGTGAACAAGACGCTAGCACAGATACGCAGTATTTT	CAISEQDASTDTQYF
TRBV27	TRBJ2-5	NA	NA	TGTGTCAGCACGACGTGGAGGGGTGGCGCAGAGACCCAGTACTTC	CVSTTWRGGAETQYF
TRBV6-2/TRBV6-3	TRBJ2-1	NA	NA	TGTGCCAGCAGCCTCCCCATGTGGGTTACTGAGCAGTTCTTC	CASSLPMWVTEQFF
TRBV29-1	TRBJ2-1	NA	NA	TGCAGCGTCAAAGGAGGGGGTTCCTACAATGAGCAGTTCTTC	CSVKGGGSYNEQFF
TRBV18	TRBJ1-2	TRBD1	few	TGTGCCAGCTCACGAGGGACAGAAGCTAACTATGGCTACACCTTC	CASSRGTEANYGYTF
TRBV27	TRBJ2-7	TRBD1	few	TGTGCCAGCGGCCTTGACAGGGTCCACGAGCAGTACTTC	CASGLDRVHEQYF
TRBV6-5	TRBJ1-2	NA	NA	TGTGCCAGCAGCCGCGACGTAGGGGGAAATGGCTACACCTTC	CASSRDVGGNGYTF
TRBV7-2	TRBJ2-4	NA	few	TGTGCCAGCAGCCCTAGGGAAGGGTATCCCAAAAACATTCAGTACTTC	CASSPREGYPKNIQYF
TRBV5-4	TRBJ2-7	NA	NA	TGTGCCGGTGGAGGATATCGGGAGCAGTACTTC	CAGGGYREQYF
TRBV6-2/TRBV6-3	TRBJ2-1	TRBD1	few	TGTGCCGGCAGTACGGACAGGGATGTCAATGAGCAGTTCTTC	CAGSTDRDVNEQFF
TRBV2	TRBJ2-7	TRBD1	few	TGTGCCAGCAAATTGGACAGGGCCAGCGAGCAGTACTTC	CASKLDRASEQYF
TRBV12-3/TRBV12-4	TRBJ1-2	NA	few	TGTGCCAGCAGTTTAGCGCTTGGGCAGAGAAAGGGCTACACCTTC	CASSLALGQRKGYTF
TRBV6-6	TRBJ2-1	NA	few	TGTGCCAGCAGACCCGGCGGAGGGAATGAGCAGTTCTTC	CASRPGGGNEQFF
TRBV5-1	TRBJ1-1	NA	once	TGCGCCAGCAGCTTGGGATGGGGGGAATCTGAAGCTTTCTTT	CASSLGWGESEAFF
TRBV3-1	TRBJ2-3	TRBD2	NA	TGTGCCAGCAGCCAGCTCAGGGCGGGGGGCACAGATACGCAGTATTTT	CASSQLRAGGTDTQYF
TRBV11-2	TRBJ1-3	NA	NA	TGTGCCAGCAGCTTAGTAGTATCTGGAAACACCATATATTTT	CASSLVVSGNTIYF
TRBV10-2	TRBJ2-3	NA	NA	TGCGCCAGCAGTGAGACCCCCCCAGATACGCAGTATTTT	CASSETPPDTQYF
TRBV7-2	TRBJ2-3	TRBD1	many	TGTGCCAGCACCACACAGGGGTTGATGGATACGCAGTATTTT	CASTTQGLMDTQYF
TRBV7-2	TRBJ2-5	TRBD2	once	TGTGCCAGCAGCTTGCGCGGGAGGGTGGGAGAGACCCAGTACTTC	CASSLRGRVGETQYF
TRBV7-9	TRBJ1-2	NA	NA	TGTGCCAGCAGCTTTTTAAGATTTAAGAACTATGGCTACACCTTC	CASSFLRFKNYGYTF
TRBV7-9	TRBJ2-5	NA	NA	TGTGCCAGCAGCTTTTACCCTAGGTCGGACCAAGAGACCCAGTACTTC	CASSFYPRSDQETQYF